This T cell receptor (beta chain) originates from a study of identical twins. Germline CDR1 reads KGHDR; CDR2 reads SFDVKD. Trimming removed 3 bases from V and 15 bases from J; junction bases left unmatched: 8. This CDR3 contains 14 residues. Each CDR3 protein is one row after TCRdb ran MiXCR on the 5' RACE reads. The sample has some 790,000 distinct CDR3 sequences, 15% to 20% seen once. These data also formed part of another study, on T cells expressing NK-cell markers. That report adds: Sorting of alpha-beta TCR T cells alone was achieved in several experiments with an anti-gamma-delta TCR antibody.

The clonotype comes from a woman younger than 35 in good health. The chain uses TRBV24-1 and TRBJ2-1; 12 bases are shared with TRBD2. Sequenced input: PBMCs. The CDR3 spells CATSDTTQLAGGFF. CDR3 DNA sequence: TGTGCCACCAGTGATACCACCCAACTAGCGGGGGGGTTCTTC.